Sequencing of this TCR beta chain was carried out in a study of spatial heterogeneity in lung cancer. The study's findings and limits: How many expanded intratumoral alpha and beta TCRs were present tracked the tumor mutation count, which was a count of nonsynonymous mutations.

Time point indicated: sample taken at primary tumor resection. Donors were around 70 untreated early-stage non-small cell lung cancer patients. Carried by each TCR cDNA molecule was a unique molecular identifier. One entry per CDR3 protein results from TCRdb running MiXCR on the 5' RACE reads. The repertoire consists of 9,100 or so distinct CDR3 sequences, with about 54% occurring once and the leading ten covering around 26%. In this sample, this clonotype turned up a few times. Its antigen remains unknown. V gave up 7 bases and J gave up 0 bases, with 15 bases separating them. The CDR3 runs 15 residues.

Sequenced material: lung tumor tissue, taken at surgery. This clonotype originated in a female donor with early-stage non-small cell lung cancer. This rearrangement joins TRBV12-3 or TRBV12-4 to TRBJ1-2; D is possibly TRBD1 (6 bases). This CDR3 reads CASNQRGGSNYGYTF. The CDR3 DNA is TGTGCCAGCAACCAAAGAGGGGGATCTAACTATGGCTACACCTTC.